Each of the 5 T cell receptor beta chains below was sequenced from the same sample in a study of tumor and adjacent non-tumor tissue in lung cancer. TCRbeta libraries were built with three rounds of nested PCR, modified from ARM-PCR. TCRdb passed the multiplex PCR reads through MiXCR, listing each CDR3 protein once. The data show more than 70,000 distinct CDR3 sequences, around three fifths seen once. RNA was extracted from bulk tissue without any cell sorting. The specimen was lung tumor tissue. All receptors come from a man aged 70 or older with non-small cell lung cancer.

This clonotype was picked up a small number of times. A much larger clone differs from this one at a single base, so this may be a read error. The CDR3 spells CSTRYEYEQYF. The DNA of the CDR3 is TGCAGTACTAGATATGAATACGAGCAGTACTTC. J is TRBJ2-7 and V is TRBV20-1; perhaps TRBD2 as D (5 bases). From germline, CDR1 is DFQATT and CDR2 SNEGSKA (reference sequence). This CDR3 contains 11 residues.

With regard to this clonotype: An end of the junction does not agree with germline; a read error may underlie this. This chain connects TRBV6-1 to TRBJ2-2; the D gene is possibly TRBD2 (5 bases). There are 15 residues in the CDR3. CDR1 MNHNS and CDR2 SASEGT come from the germline V gene. CDR3 in DNA: TGTGCCAACAAACGGGAACACCAGACGGCCGGGGAGCCGTTTTTT. It specifies CANKREHQTAGEPFF.

In this sample, this clonotype turned up many times. The genes are TRBV5-4 and TRBJ2-7; 10 nucleotides align to TRBD2. CDR1 and CDR2 from the germline V gene are SGHNT and YYREEE (reference sequence). The CDR3 is 15 residues long. Trimming at V came to 0 bases and at J to 3 bases, leaving 3 bases not matched to a gene. The CDR3 nucleotides read TGTGCCAGCAGCTTGGGAGCGGGAGGGGTCTACGAGCAGTACTTC. It codes for CASSLGAGGVYEQYF.

In regard to this clonotype: This is likely a read error, given that the CDR3 carries no conserved phenylalanine or tryptophan at its end. The CDR3 reads CASSAEDSSGAKVLTS. The CDR3 nucleotides read TGTGCCAGTAGTGCCGAGGACAGCTCTGGGGCCAAGGTCCTGACTTCC. This chain links TRBV6-1 with TRBJ2-6, with D maybe TRBD1 (6 bases). Germline V gene sequence: CDR1 MNHNS, CDR2 SASEGT. The CDR3 has 16 residues.

In this sample, this clonotype turned up once. The conserved phenylalanine or tryptophan is not found at the CDR3 terminus, so this likely reflects a read error. J is TRBJ2-2 and V is TRBV19, with D tentatively TRBD1 (6 bases). The germline CDR1 and CDR2 sequences are LNHDA and SQIVND (reference sequence). CDR3 length equals 15 residues. CDR3 bases: TGTGCCAGTAACTCCGGGACAAGTTACACTGGGGAGCTGTTTTAT. It specifies CASNSGTSYTGELFY.